This T cell receptor beta chain was captured by sequencing in a study of T cells after yellow fever vaccination. Universal primer sites and UMIs were introduced during 5'RACE template-switching synthesis of TCR cDNA. One entry per CDR3 protein results from TCRdb running MiXCR on the 5' RACE reads. Of about 220,000 distinct CDR3 sequences listed, about 3% are singletons. The study, taken as a whole, reports: High-abundance clonotypes from the bulk population could contaminate FACS-sorted repertoires. After the booster, roughly 96% of CD4 and about nine tenths of CD8 primary-response clones were re-detected.

This CDR3 has 14 amino acids. CDR1 and CDR2 from the germline V gene are SGHDT and YYEEEE. The V end lost 3 bases, the J end lost 0 bases, and 10 bases lay between the germline ends. This clonotype was seen only a few times. The antigen is not known. The sample consisted of CD4+ T cells sorted from PBMCs, taken 10 days after the yellow fever booster vaccination. This chain connects TRBV5-6 to TRBJ2-7, with D possibly being TRBD2 (6 bases). The source is a man aged 18 to 30 who received the YFV17D yellow fever vaccine. CDR3 in DNA: TGTGCCAGCAGCTCGCGCGGGGACTCCTACGAGCAGTACTTC. It encodes CASSSRGDSYEQYF.